One T cell receptor (beta chain) is described in this entry. The antigen this receptor binds is unknown. It has no much larger one-base neighbor in the sample; base qualities were not kept. This record comes from a study of technical replicates of blood from a few donors (dated by TCRdb to the late 2010s). CDR1 and CDR2 (SGHRS, YFSETQ) derive from the germline V gene. Spanning cysteine to phenylalanine, the CDR3 consists of 12 amino acids. Left in the record is the CDR3 DNA by itself, 36 bases read in frame from the first base. For this chain, trimming is 4 bases at the V end and 4 bases at the J end, and the number of junction bases without a gene match is 0. The method was the immunoSEQ multiplex PCR assay. TCRdb obtained this table from immuneACCESS and retained in-frame rearrangements with V and J assigned. These tables miss some clones; where compared with another copy, unresolved V genes account for less than half of the shortfall, and the remainder is unexplained. The sample table contains approximately 68,000 clones; only one count was recorded for under 98% of them. More than 0.25% of the sample is held by the ten biggest clonotypes.

Sequenced sample: T cells isolated from PBMCs. In this chain, TRBV5-1 is recombined with TRBJ2-3; TRBD1 matches 7 bases in the middle. This receptor was obtained from a human donor in good health. The DNA sequence is given as TGCGCCAGCAGCCAGGGGGCAGATACGCAGTATTTT. Translated, this is CASSQGADTQYF.